Listed below are T cell receptor beta chains from one sample, sequenced in a study of long-term antiretroviral therapy in people with HIV. TCRdb's copy holds only in-frame clones and misses some; the assay was immunoSEQ multiplex PCR. This sample yields over 15,000 clones, of which approximately 80% are seen a single time; 4% to 5% belongs to the top ten. The sample here was unsorted PBMCs, taken 0.1 years before starting antiretroviral therapy. These receptors were collected from a man between 18 and 29 years old with HIV. Both conserved end residues are part of each CDR3. D genes are given only for firm matches. The size of a clone is reported for some rows only, either as once, few or many, or as a class for expanded clones.

clone_size	v_call	j_call	cdr3_length	d_call	cdr3_nt	cdr3_aa
-	TRBV7-9	TRBJ2-1	15	TRBD1	TGTGCCAGCAGCTCAACAGGGGGCTCGTACAATGAGCAGTTCTTC	CASSSTGGSYNEQFF
-	TRBV18	TRBJ2-7	15	-	TGTGCCAGCTCACCGAGCCGGGACCGACCCTTCGAGCAGTACTTC	CASSPSRDRPFEQYF
once	TRBV7-3	TRBJ2-3	15	-	TGTGCCAGCAGTCCCCAGCAGGGAAGCACAGATACGCAGTATTTT	CASSPQQGSTDTQYF
-	TRBV28	TRBJ1-1	15	-	TGTGCCAGCAGCCCCGTGGGGCGGCCCAACACTGAAGCTTTCTTT	CASSPVGRPNTEAFF
-	TRBV10-3	TRBJ2-1	16	-	TGTGCCATCAGTGACCTCCAGGGGCGCTCCTACAATGAGCAGTTCTTC	CAISDLQGRSYNEQFF
-	TRBV4-3	TRBJ2-2	18	TRBD2	TGCGCCAGCAGCCACGGACTAGCGGGGGGGTGGCGGTCCGGGGAGCTGTTTTTT	CASSHGLAGGWRSGELFF
-	TRBV19	TRBJ2-1	14	-	TGTGCCAGTAGTATAGGTAGTTGGGGATATGAGCAGTTCTTC	CASSIGSWGYEQFF
-	TRBV6-1	TRBJ2-5	13	TRBD1	TGTGCCAGCACCAGGGACAGGGGAGAGACCCAGTACTTC	CASTRDRGETQYF
-	TRBV4-2	TRBJ2-1	16	TRBD2	TGTGCCAGCAGCCAAGACCGGGGGGGGTTGTACAATGAGCAGTTCTTC	CASSQDRGGLYNEQFF
once	TRBV15	TRBJ1-2	15	-	TGTGCCACCAGCAGAGATACTGCCCTCGCCTATGGCTACACCTTC	CATSRDTALAYGYTF
-	TRBV4-3	TRBJ2-2	16	-	TGCGCCAGCAGCCAAGGGCATTTCACCGACACCGGGGAGCTGTTTTTT	CASSQGHFTDTGELFF
-	TRBV7-6	TRBJ1-5	14	-	TGTGCCAGCAGCTTAGGACCAGTTAATCAGCCCCAGCATTTT	CASSLGPVNQPQHF
-	TRBV2	TRBJ2-7	16	-	TGTGCCAGCAGTGATAGGCTTTGGGAGGGGGACTACGAGCAGTACTTC	CASSDRLWEGDYEQYF
-	TRBV11-2	TRBJ1-3	16	-	TGTGCCAGCAGCGAATACCCCAGGGGAACAGGAAACACCATATATTTT	CASSEYPRGTGNTIYF
-	TRBV5-1	TRBJ2-5	16	TRBD2	TGCGCCAGCACCCAAAATAGCGGGGGCCCACGAGAGACCCAGTACTTC	CASTQNSGGPRETQYF
-	TRBV4-3	TRBJ2-3	16	-	TGCGCCAGCAGCCCCTCCCGGCAGGGAGGTACAGATACGCAGTATTTT	CASSPSRQGGTDTQYF
-	TRBV5-1	TRBJ1-1	14	TRBD1	TGCGCCAGCAGCCTATCGGACAGGATGACTGAAGCTTTCTTT	CASSLSDRMTEAFF
-	TRBV30	TRBJ2-7	13	-	TGTGCCTGGAGTGTAGACTCACAGTACGAGCAGTACTTC	CAWSVDSQYEQYF
few	TRBV4-2	TRBJ2-5	15	-	TGTGCCAGCAGCCAAGATCGCACTAGTAAGGGGACCCAGTACTTC	CASSQDRTSKGTQYF
-	TRBV27	TRBJ1-2	13	-	TGTGCCAGCAGTTTAACAGGGAGGAATGGCTACACCTTC	CASSLTGRNGYTF
-	TRBV4-1	TRBJ2-7	15	-	TGCGCCAGCAGCCAACCGTCCGCTTATTTGCACGAGCAGTACTTC	CASSQPSAYLHEQYF
-	TRBV30	TRBJ1-1	11	-	TGTGCCTGGAGTCCCATTCGAGAAGCTTTCTTT	CAWSPIREAFF
once	TRBV19	TRBJ1-1	14	-	TGTGCCAGTAGCCAAGGGGCGGGGGGCCGGGGAGCTTTCTTT	CASSQGAGGRGAFF
-	TRBV9	TRBJ1-5	13	-	TGTGCCAGCAGCCGAATACTGGACCAGCCCCAGCATTTT	CASSRILDQPQHF
-	TRBV6-5	TRBJ2-2	14	-	TGTGCCAACTGCCATCACACAGGGTCTTTCGTACTGTTTTTT	CANCHHTGSFVLFF
few	TRBV25-1	TRBJ1-1	14	TRBD1	TGTGCCAGCAGTGCGTACAGGGGGGGGACTGAAGCTTTCTTT	CASSAYRGGTEAFF
-	TRBV5-5	TRBJ2-1	13	-	TGTGCCAGCAGCTTGGGTCCCGACAATGAGCAGTTCTTC	CASSLGPDNEQFF
-	TRBV4-1	TRBJ1-5	15	-	TGCGCCAGCAGCCCGAGGGAGGGACTCAATCAGCCCCAGCATTTT	CASSPREGLNQPQHF
-	TRBV19	TRBJ2-3	15	-	TGTGCCAGTAGTATTATCCCCAGTAGCACAGATACGCAGTATTTT	CASSIIPSSTDTQYF
-	TRBV10-3	TRBJ2-7	16	TRBD2	TGTGCCATCAGTGAGTCGACTCTAGCGGCACGGGACGAGCAGTACTTC	CAISESTLAARDEQYF
-	TRBV7-2	TRBJ1-5	14	-	TGTGCCAGCAGCTTGGCCCATAGCAATCAGCCCCAGCATTTT	CASSLAHSNQPQHF
-	TRBV7-2	TRBJ1-3	15	-	TGTGCCAGCAGACCACAGAGGGTGGCTGGAAACACCATATATTTT	CASRPQRVAGNTIYF
-	TRBV4-2	TRBJ1-4	16	TRBD1	TGTGCCAGCAGCTTGGCGACAGGGAAGGAGAATGAAAAACTGTTTTTT	CASSLATGKENEKLFF
-	TRBV11-2	TRBJ2-7	14	-	TGTGCCAGCAGCTTAGCACAGGCTTTTAACGAGCAGTACTTC	CASSLAQAFNEQYF
-	TRBV7-2	TRBJ2-5	17	TRBD2	TGTGCCAGCAGCTTAGTCCTTCGAGCGGGAGGGCAAGAGACCCAGTACTTC	CASSLVLRAGGQETQYF
-	TRBV29-1	TRBJ2-7	14	TRBD2	TGCAGCGTCAAACTAGCGGGAGTTCTCTACGAGCAGTACTTC	CSVKLAGVLYEQYF
-	TRBV6-6	TRBJ2-3	16	TRBD2	TGTGCCAGCAGGGGCGGACTAGCGGGGGATACAGATACGCAGTATTTT	CASRGGLAGDTDTQYF
once	TRBV7-8	TRBJ2-2	16	-	TGTGCCAGCAGCTTAGGCATCGGGAGGAACACCGGGGAGCTGTTTTTT	CASSLGIGRNTGELFF
-	TRBV6-5	TRBJ2-7	13	-	TGTGCCAGCAGTGATGGACAGCCTTACGAGCAGTACTTC	CASSDGQPYEQYF
-	TRBV5-1	TRBJ2-3	17	TRBD2	TGCGCCAGCAGCTTGGTTCTCGGGGGGGGTAGCACAGATACGCAGTATTTT	CASSLVLGGGSTDTQYF
-	TRBV9	TRBJ2-1	18	-	TGTGCCAGCAGCGCAACCGGGACTGTCTATGGGGTTTACAATGAGCAGTTCTTC	CASSATGTVYGVYNEQFF
-	TRBV7-2	TRBJ2-5	14	-	TGTGCCAGCAGCCGAGGGGGGGGGCTGGAGACCCAGTACTTC	CASSRGGGLETQYF
once	TRBV7-9	TRBJ2-7	14	-	TGTGCCAGCAGCTTCCCGACAGACTGGGGCGAGCAGTACTTC	CASSFPTDWGEQYF
-	TRBV18	TRBJ2-2	14	-	TGTGCCAGCAAGATACTGGAAAACACCGGGGAGCTGTTTTTT	CASKILENTGELFF
-	TRBV4-1	TRBJ1-3	17	-	TGCGCCAGCAGCCCGACACGGGTAGGATCACCTGGAAACACCATATATTTT	CASSPTRVGSPGNTIYF
medium-sized	TRBV29-1	TRBJ1-2	15	TRBD1	TGCAGCGTTGAAGATGGGGCAGGGGGCGAAGGTGGCTACACCTTC	CSVEDGAGGEGGYTF
-	TRBV5-5	TRBJ2-5	14	TRBD2	TGTGCCAGCAGCTTTGGGGGGGGGAAAGAGACCCAGTACTTC	CASSFGGGKETQYF
medium-sized	TRBV5-6	TRBJ2-1	14	-	TGTGCCAGCAGAGGAATCAGCTCGTCCCATGAGCAGTTCTTC	CASRGISSSHEQFF
-	TRBV21-1	TRBJ2-4	17	-	TGTGCCAGCAGCAAAGCGCAATACGGGATGTCCAAAAACATTCAGTACTTC	CASSKAQYGMSKNIQYF
once	TRBV28	TRBJ2-7	18	TRBD1	TGTGCCAGCAGTTTCGGGACAGGGGCCTCAATTCTTTCCTACGAGCAGTACTTC	CASSFGTGASILSYEQYF
-	TRBV28	TRBJ2-7	12	-	TGTGCCAGCAGTTTATCCAGCATAGGGCAGTACTTC	CASSLSSIGQYF